This TCR beta chain was sequenced during a study of T-cell reconstitution after alpha-beta-depleted transplantation in children. V lost 6 bases to trimming and J lost 6 bases; unmatched junction nucleotides: 9. From germline, CDR1 is DFQATT and CDR2 SNEGSKA (reference sequence). There are 14 residues in the CDR3. TCRbeta library preparation incorporated unique molecular identifiers. TCRdb redid the calling of the PCR reads with MiXCR, one entry per CDR3 protein. Among about 500,000 distinct CDR3 sequences listed, over 25% were seen once. The sample in question was PBMCs from the stem cell graft donor, obtained from the stem cell graft. This receptor was obtained from a human donor who donated a stem cell graft to a child with aplastic anemia. The chain combines TRBV20-1 with TRBJ2-2; 8 bases fit TRBD1. DNA of the CDR3: TGCAGTGCCCCCGGGACAGGTAGTTCCGGGGAGCTGTTTTTT. This translates into CSAPGTGSSGELFF.